This T cell receptor (beta chain) was captured in a study of long-term antiretroviral therapy in people with HIV. The run of the v3.0 immunoSEQ assay was at survey level. The protocol was immunoSEQ multiplex PCR, while the TCRdb copy is restricted to in-frame clones and leaves out a portion. Of over 30,000 clones detected, over 75% appear once; the ten largest clones hold approximately 6.5%. The V end was cut by 3 bases, the J end by 4 bases, with 10 bases between. The CDR3 is made up of 13 amino acids. The germline V gene encodes CDR1 MDHEN and CDR2 SYDVKM. The chain is built from TRBV28 and TRBJ2-7; D possibly uses TRBD1 or TRBD2 (5 bases each). The receptor comes from a man younger than 30 with HIV. The sample consisted of unsorted PBMCs, taken 0.6 years after starting antiretroviral therapy. The CDR3 nucleotides are TGTGCCAGCAGTTTCGGGAAGGGGTACGAGCAGTACTTC. Amino acids: CASSFGKGYEQYF.